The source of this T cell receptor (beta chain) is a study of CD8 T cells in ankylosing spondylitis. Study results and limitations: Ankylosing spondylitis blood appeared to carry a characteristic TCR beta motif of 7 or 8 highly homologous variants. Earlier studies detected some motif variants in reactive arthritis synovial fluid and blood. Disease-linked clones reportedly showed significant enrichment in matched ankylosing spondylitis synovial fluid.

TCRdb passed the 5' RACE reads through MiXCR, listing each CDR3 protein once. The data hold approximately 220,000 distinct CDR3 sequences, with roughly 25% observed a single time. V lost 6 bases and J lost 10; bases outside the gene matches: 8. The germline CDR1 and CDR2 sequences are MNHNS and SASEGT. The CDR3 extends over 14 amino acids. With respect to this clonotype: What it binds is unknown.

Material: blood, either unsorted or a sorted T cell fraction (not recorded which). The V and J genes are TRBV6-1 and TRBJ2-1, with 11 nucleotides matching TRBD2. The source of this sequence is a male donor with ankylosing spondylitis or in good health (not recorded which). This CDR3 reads CASRGTSGWSEQFF. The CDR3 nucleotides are TGTGCCAGCAGGGGGACTAGCGGATGGAGCGAGCAGTTCTTC.